The present T cell receptor (beta chain) was sequenced within a study of blood T cell repertoires in COVID-19. Profiling relied on immunoSEQ multiplex PCR, and the TCRdb table lists in-frame clones only, not all of them. The sample shows around 72,000 clones, more than 75% of them seen only once. Germline V lookup: CDR1 KGHDR, CDR2 SFDVKD. Trimming left V 4 bases short and J 1 base short, with 8 bases between. The CDR3 spans 14 residues. The specimen sequenced was peripheral blood. The chain carries TRBV24-1 and TRBJ2-3; D perhaps matches TRBD1 (6 bases). The receptor was isolated from a man aged 45-60 years with active COVID-19. The DNA for the CDR3 is TGTGCCACCAGTGAGGACAGAGGCACAGATACGCAGTATTTT. It encodes CATSEDRGTDTQYF.